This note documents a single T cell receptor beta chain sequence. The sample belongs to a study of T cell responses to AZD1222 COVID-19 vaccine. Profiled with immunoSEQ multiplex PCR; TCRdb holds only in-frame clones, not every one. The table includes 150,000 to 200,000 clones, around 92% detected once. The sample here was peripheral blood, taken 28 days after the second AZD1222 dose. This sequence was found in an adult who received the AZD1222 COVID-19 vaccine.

CDR3 nucleotide sequence: TGTGCCAGCAGTGAGAGGGGACAGATCTACGAGCAGTACTTC. It specifies CASSERGQIYEQYF. The chain links TRBV6-1 to TRBJ2-7; 7 bases are shared with TRBD1. Germline V CDR1 and CDR2: MNHNS, SASEGT. V dropped 3 bases and J dropped 3; count of bases not matched to a gene: 5. The CDR3 sequence is 14 residues long.